Listed below are T cell receptor beta chains from one sample, sequenced in a study of T cells after yellow fever vaccination. Each CDR3 protein gets one entry after TCRdb re-called the 5' RACE reads with MiXCR. The top ten clones hold more than 35% of a sample with about 73,000 distinct CDR3 sequences, 7.7% of them seen once. The sequencing used CD8+ T cells sorted from PBMCs, collected on the day of the yellow fever booster vaccination. The source is a man aged 25-45 years who received the YFV17D yellow fever vaccine. CDR3s leave out the opening cysteine and the closing phenylalanine or tryptophan. The order of the fields is V gene, CDR3 protein.

>TRBV9
ASSVSSSNQPQH
>TRBV20-1
SARKNAGGPINEQF
>TRBV9
ASSENTGELF
>TRBV4-1
ASSQDGGQAD
>TRBV12-3/TRBV12-4
ASSLVEGYNEQF
>TRBV6-4
ASSAGASELNTGELF
>TRBV6-2/TRBV6-3
ASSYSLEPAYNEQF
>TRBV4-2
ASSQEYPGQGREAF
>TRBV7-2
ASSSGPNTGELF
>TRBV20-1
SASHREVSYEQY
>TRBV4-3
ASSQDTVRGGGFNEQF
>TRBV4-3
ASSQWDNTGELF
>TRBV7-6
ASSLAGLDTQY
>TRBV7-2
ASSWGGSSYEQY
>TRBV4-3
ASSQRAGEETQY
>TRBV10-1
ASSTGPYNEQF
>TRBV29-1
SVFFGTNRETQY
>TRBV12-3/TRBV12-4
ASSLEVTGRHQPQH
>TRBV29-1
SVGGLAGSYEQY
>TRBV30
AWTGQLSSYEQY
>TRBV27
ASSPSDTQETQY
>TRBV14
ASSQVVSAYNEQF
>TRBV5-4
ASSPDPRGEDYEQY
>TRBV7-6
ASSSHPRDSFNEKLF
>TRBV12-3/TRBV12-4
ASNLLAGAEQF
>TRBV25-1
ASSESRRVNSYEQY
>TRBV27
ASSLSSAGHYGYT
>TRBV7-9
ASVLEADTQY
>TRBV19
ASKVAGASYEQY
>TRBV7-7
ASSPGGAGELF
>TRBV20-1
SASNSYEQY
>TRBV11-2
ASSSPGVSFYEQY
>TRBV12-3/TRBV12-4
ASSSLSGEGDTQY
>TRBV11-2
ASSLVVAEGEETQY
>TRBV12-3/TRBV12-4
ASSLAAGSSSYNEQF
>TRBV20-1
SARGRDVAPYNEQF
>TRBV9
ASSVDGASYNEQF
>TRBV5-1
ASSNFVGANGYT
>TRBV4-3
ASSQVGEEKLF
>TRBV28
ASSLPSDVDYFSYNEQF
>TRBV19
ASSMGTGAEAF
>TRBV11-1
ASSPRTSGTSSYNEQF
>TRBV18
ASSPWGGYEQY
>TRBV29-1
SAQGVGNFAIY
>TRBV19
ASSIFGARGTEAF
>TRBV9
ASSVSGTADTQY
>TRBV6-5
ASGNLSNTGELF
>TRBV6-5
ASSYSPSGSYGEQF
>TRBV25-1
ASSQAGLSSYNEQF
>TRBV4-1
ASSQAPTAGNGYT
>TRBV5-5
ASSLPQAGIHYNEQF